These T cell receptor beta chains were read from a single sample in a study of cytomegalovirus exposure and HLA in healthy donors. Generated by immunoSEQ multiplex PCR, the TCRdb table keeps only in-frame clones and is missing some. Altogether more than 80,000 clones are present, 88% being singletons, with the ten largest covering around 1.9%. The sequenced sample consisted of PBMCs. These receptors all come from a young woman in good health and CMV-seropositive. CDR3s include the opening cysteine and the closing phenylalanine or tryptophan. D genes are given only for firm matches. Part of the rows lack a size; the others show once, few, many or a class for expanded clones.

clone size: NA
D gene: TRBD1
V gene: TRBV28
J gene: TRBJ2-2
CDR3 protein: CASMSTGRNTGELFF
CDR3 DNA: TGTGCCAGCATGTCGACAGGGAGGAACACCGGGGAGCTGTTTTTT

clone size: once
D gene: NA
V gene: TRBV9
J gene: TRBJ1-3
CDR3 protein: CASSPGTHSGNTIYF
CDR3 DNA: TGTGCCAGCAGTCCCGGGACACACTCTGGAAACACCATATATTTT

clone size: NA
D gene: TRBD2
V gene: TRBV4-3
J gene: TRBJ2-1
CDR3 protein: CASSQDGLAGRRFNEQFF
CDR3 DNA: TGCGCCAGCAGCCAGGATGGACTAGCGGGTAGACGATTCAATGAGCAGTTCTTC

clone size: NA
D gene: TRBD1
V gene: TRBV6-1
J gene: TRBJ1-2
CDR3 protein: CASGGGQGINYGYTF
CDR3 DNA: TGTGCCAGCGGGGGGGGACAGGGGATTAACTATGGCTACACCTTC

clone size: NA
D gene: NA
V gene: TRBV15
J gene: TRBJ1-4
CDR3 protein: CATTRATNEKLFF
CDR3 DNA: TGTGCCACGACCCGGGCAACTAATGAAAAACTGTTTTTT

clone size: NA
D gene: TRBD1
V gene: TRBV2
J gene: TRBJ2-3
CDR3 protein: CASSRDRGDVTQYF
CDR3 DNA: TGTGCCAGCAGTCGGGACAGGGGGGACGTTACGCAGTATTTT

clone size: NA
D gene: TRBD2
V gene: TRBV29-1
J gene: TRBJ2-5
CDR3 protein: CSVAPSGVQETQYF
CDR3 DNA: TGCAGCGTTGCTCCTAGCGGGGTACAAGAGACCCAGTACTTC

clone size: NA
D gene: NA
V gene: TRBV29-1
J gene: TRBJ2-3
CDR3 protein: CSVVYSPGPRGTDTQYF
CDR3 DNA: TGCAGCGTTGTTTATTCACCGGGTCCCCGAGGGACAGATACGCAGTATTTT

clone size: NA
D gene: TRBD2
V gene: TRBV5-6
J gene: TRBJ2-7
CDR3 protein: CASSLVGLAGVVSYEQYF
CDR3 DNA: TGTGCCAGCAGCTTGGTTGGACTAGCGGGGGTCGTCTCCTACGAGCAGTACTTC

clone size: NA
D gene: TRBD1
V gene: TRBV9
J gene: TRBJ2-5
CDR3 protein: CASSAEDRVKTQYF
CDR3 DNA: TGTGCCAGCAGCGCAGAGGACAGGGTGAAGACCCAGTACTTC

clone size: NA
D gene: TRBD1
V gene: TRBV5-4
J gene: TRBJ2-5
CDR3 protein: CASSSTGGEETQYF
CDR3 DNA: TGTGCCAGCAGCTCGACAGGGGGTGAAGAGACCCAGTACTTC

clone size: NA
D gene: TRBD1
V gene: TRBV16
J gene: TRBJ2-3
CDR3 protein: CASSQSISQGFGTDTQYF
CDR3 DNA: TGTGCCAGCAGCCAATCCATCTCACAGGGGTTTGGCACAGATACGCAGTATTTT

clone size: NA
D gene: NA
V gene: TRBV6-5
J gene: TRBJ1-3
CDR3 protein: CASSLERSSGNTIYF
CDR3 DNA: TGTGCCAGCAGTTTAGAGCGGAGCTCTGGAAACACCATATATTTT

clone size: NA
D gene: TRBD2
V gene: TRBV10-1
J gene: TRBJ2-3
CDR3 protein: CASTTGRTSGGAGCSTQYF
CDR3 DNA: TGCGCCAGCACCACAGGGAGAACTAGCGGGGGGGCCGGATGTAGTACGCAGTATTTT

clone size: NA
D gene: TRBD2
V gene: TRBV4-3
J gene: TRBJ2-2
CDR3 protein: CASSQAKGTSGGPFTGELFF
CDR3 DNA: TGCGCCAGCAGCCAAGCCAAGGGGACTAGCGGGGGGCCTTTCACCGGGGAGCTGTTTTTT

clone size: NA
D gene: TRBD1
V gene: TRBV6-1
J gene: TRBJ1-2
CDR3 protein: CASSPTGDYGYTF
CDR3 DNA: TGTGCCAGCAGTCCGACAGGGGACTATGGCTACACCTTC

clone size: few
D gene: NA
V gene: TRBV2
J gene: TRBJ1-2
CDR3 protein: CASSDGESYGYTF
CDR3 DNA: TGTGCCAGCAGTGATGGAGAATCCTATGGCTACACCTTC

clone size: NA
D gene: TRBD1
V gene: TRBV19
J gene: TRBJ1-3
CDR3 protein: CARDRDTIYF
CDR3 DNA: TGTGCCAGAGACAGGGACACCATATATTTT

clone size: NA
D gene: NA
V gene: TRBV6-1
J gene: TRBJ2-7
CDR3 protein: CASSDEAQGGLDEQYF
CDR3 DNA: TGTGCCAGCAGTGACGAAGCGCAGGGGGGATTAGACGAGCAGTACTTC

clone size: NA
D gene: NA
V gene: TRBV29-1
J gene: TRBJ2-1
CDR3 protein: CSVVGTPDNEQFF
CDR3 DNA: TGCAGCGTTGTCGGGACACCAGACAATGAGCAGTTCTTC

clone size: once
D gene: NA
V gene: TRBV29-1
J gene: TRBJ1-3
CDR3 protein: CSVYPGAGNTIYF
CDR3 DNA: TGCAGCGTTTATCCAGGCGCTGGAAACACCATATATTTT

clone size: NA
D gene: NA
V gene: TRBV28
J gene: TRBJ1-5
CDR3 protein: CASEKTNPRQLSLSSNQPQHF
CDR3 DNA: TGTGCCAGCGAAAAGACGAATCCGAGGCAGCTCTCTCTATCTAGCAATCAGCCCCAGCATTTT

clone size: NA
D gene: NA
V gene: TRBV27
J gene: TRBJ2-5
CDR3 protein: CASSLRQFQETQYF
CDR3 DNA: TGTGCCAGCAGTTTGAGACAGTTTCAAGAGACCCAGTACTTC

clone size: NA
D gene: NA
V gene: TRBV14
J gene: TRBJ1-4
CDR3 protein: CASSQVRSVGYNNEKLFF
CDR3 DNA: TGTGCCAGCAGCCAAGTCCGGAGCGTGGGTTATAATAATGAAAAACTGTTTTTT

clone size: NA
D gene: TRBD2
V gene: TRBV19
J gene: TRBJ2-1
CDR3 protein: CATNSGGFGEQFF
CDR3 DNA: TGTGCCACTAATAGCGGGGGGTTCGGTGAGCAGTTCTTC